The clone carrying this TCR beta chain was seen just once. The entry originates in a study of blood T cell repertoires in COVID-19. Study-level background: Samples of COVID-19 (acute and convalescent) were obtained from the United States, Italy and Spain. Sources were T cells, B-cell-depleted T cells, or PBMCs; the material itself was cDNA or gDNA.

V lost 0 bases, J lost 4 bases, and 8 bases stayed unmatched. The CDR3 runs 16 residues. The germline V gene encodes CDR1 SGHAT and CDR2 FQNNGV. In the original analysis: From reference gene primer amplification, estimates of nucleated cell counts were derived. Sequencing used immunoSEQ multiplex PCR; TCRdb keeps in-frame clones, though not all of them. V and J calls and clone size are copied from that table; D and trimming were computed from the DNA. The sample includes nearly 90,000 clones, approximately 88% of them seen just once. The chain is built from TRBV11-2 and TRBJ2-7; 8 bases agree with TRBD2. Sample: peripheral blood. This TCR came from a man aged 55 to 70 with acute or convalescent COVID-19. The chain's CDR3 is CASSLDPRTSIYEQYF. CDR3 in DNA: TGTGCCAGCAGCTTAGATCCCAGGACTAGCATTTACGAGCAGTACTTC.